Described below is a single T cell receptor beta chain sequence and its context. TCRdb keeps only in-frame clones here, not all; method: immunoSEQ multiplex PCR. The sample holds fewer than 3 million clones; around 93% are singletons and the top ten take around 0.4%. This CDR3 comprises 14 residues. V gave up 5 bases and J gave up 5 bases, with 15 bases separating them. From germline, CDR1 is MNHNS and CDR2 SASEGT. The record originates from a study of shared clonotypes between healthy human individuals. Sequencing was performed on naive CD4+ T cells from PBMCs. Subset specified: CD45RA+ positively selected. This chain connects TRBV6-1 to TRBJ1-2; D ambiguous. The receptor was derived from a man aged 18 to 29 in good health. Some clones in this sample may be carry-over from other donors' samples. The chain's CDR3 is CASSISAGRYGYTF. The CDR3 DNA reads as TGTGCCAGCAGTATAAGTGCCGGGAGATATGGCTACACCTTC.